A few counts support the clone carrying this T cell receptor beta chain. This sample was taken from a study of CD8 T cells in ankylosing spondylitis. Scientists made TCR beta libraries using quantitative 5'-RACE with molecular barcodes. TCRdb re-derived calls from the 5' RACE reads in MiXCR, one entry per CDR3 protein. The table records roughly 160,000 distinct CDR3 sequences, around a tenth of them present only once. The clonotype was recovered from a male donor with ankylosing spondylitis or in good health (not recorded which). Sequenced: blood, either unsorted or a sorted T cell fraction (not recorded which).

CDR3 DNA sequence: TGCAGCGTCCGGGGCCATGAGCAGTTCTTC. This translates into CSVRGHEQFF. The rearrangement uses TRBV29-1 and TRBJ2-1, with D perhaps assigned TRBD1 or TRBD2 (5 bases each). CDR1 is SQVTM, CDR2 ANQGSEA, per germline. Trimming took off 6 bases at V and 8 bases at J, with 8 bases between the two ends. This CDR3 comprises 10 residues.